This passage covers 7 T cell receptor beta chains from one sample sequenced in a study of cytomegalovirus exposure and HLA in healthy donors. 13 Jbeta primers and 60 Vbeta primers were used for the PCR. This table comes from immunoSEQ multiplex PCR, and its TCRdb copy is limited to in-frame clones, with some not included. The sample lists roughly 120,000 clones, over 60% occurring once. The sample was PBMCs. These receptors were obtained from a woman aged 40 to 49 in good health and CMV-seropositive.

This chain joins TRBV19 and TRBJ1-1; 8 nucleotides align to TRBD1. CDR1 is LNHDA and CDR2 is SQIVND in the germline V gene (reference sequence). The junction had 9 bases not matched to a gene; V was cut back by 5 bases and J by 4 bases. The CDR3 is 15 residues long. The CDR3 sequence is CASSPRTGLGTEAFF. The CDR3 DNA follows: TGTGCCAGTAGTCCCCGGACAGGGCTAGGCACTGAAGCTTTCTTT.

J is TRBJ1-5 and V is TRBV2; 9 bases match TRBD1. After removal of 6 bases from V and 5 bases from J, the junction contained 2 bases not matched to a gene. Germline V gene sequence: CDR1 SNHLY, CDR2 FYNNEI. This CDR3 has 13 residues. Here the CDR3 DNA reads TGTGCCAGCAGCCGGGACAGGGATCAGCCCCAGCATTTT. It encodes CASSRDRDQPQHF.

The gene calls are TRBV4-1 and TRBJ2-7; D might be TRBD1 (5 bases). The CDR3 sequence is 14 residues long. The V gene lost 1 base and the J gene lost 1 base, with 8 bases spanning the gap. Germline assignment: CDR1 MGHRA and CDR2 YSYEKL. The CDR3 loop is CASSQGTRSYEQYF. Written as DNA, the CDR3 is TGCGCCAGCAGCCAAGGGACAAGGTCCTACGAGCAGTACTTC.

The count of this clone is one. The J gene is TRBJ2-7, the V gene TRBV21-1; whether TRBD2, the table's D call, matches the DNA was not checked. TRBV21-1 is a listed pseudogene. CDR3 length equals 15 residues. DNA for the CDR3: TGTGCCAGCAGCAAAGGGAGTCCTAGGACCTACGAGCAGTACTTC. Translation: CASSKGSPRTYEQYF.

The rearrangement uses TRBV28 and TRBJ1-2; D gene uncertain. This CDR3 spans 13 amino acids. V gave up 8 bases and J gave up 5 bases, with 15 bases separating them. Per the germline V gene, CDR1 is MDHEN and CDR2 is SYDVKM. In DNA form, the CDR3 reads TGTGCCAGCCGTAGACGGGATGGATATGGCTACACCTTC. It is translated as CASRRRDGYGYTF.

The chain has TRBV29-1 and TRBJ2-3; 7 bases are a match to TRBD1. The germline CDR1 and CDR2 sequences are SQVTM and ANQGSEA. Unmatched junction bases numbered 4, after V lost 7 bases and J lost 6 bases. This CDR3 region has 11 residues. CDR3 sequence: CSALQGDTQYF. As DNA, the CDR3 is TGCAGCGCCTTACAGGGGGATACGCAGTATTTT.

The chain carries TRBV5-4 and TRBJ1-2; 7 positions match TRBD1. The J segment lost 0 bases and the V segment lost 0 bases, leaving 5 bases of the junction unmatched. Germline loops: CDR1 SGHNT, CDR2 YYREEE (reference sequence). The CDR3 is made up of 16 amino acids. This chain's CDR3 is CASSLEGGASNYGYTF. The CDR3 DNA is TGTGCCAGCAGCTTGGAAGGGGGCGCATCTAACTATGGCTACACCTTC.